Presented here are 9 T cell receptor beta chains from one specimen sequenced in a study of regulatory T cells in long-lasting Graves disease. Arm-PCR of CDR3 regions and iRepertoire HTBI primers were the basis on which TCR beta libraries were built. One entry per CDR3 protein, called by TCRdb with MiXCR from the multiplex PCR reads. Found here are about half a million distinct CDR3 sequences, 12% of them singletons; the top ten hold more than 8%. The time point here: newly diagnosed GD, antithyroid drugs for less than 3 months. RNA isolated from PBMCs was used to make the TCR library. The data were also submitted as part of a second study, on T cells in Graves' hyperthyroidism and ophthalmopathy.

This specimen consisted of peripheral blood mononuclear cells (PBMCs), obtained at new diagnosis, from a patient treated with antithyroid drugs. These receptors were obtained from a woman younger than 45 with Graves disease.

The V call is TRBV30, the J call TRBJ1-1; TRBD1 is a possible D gene (5 bases). The CDR3 runs 14 residues. CDR1 is GTSNPN and CDR2 is SVGIG in the germline V gene (reference sequence). Trimming removed 4 bases from V and 6 bases from J, with 18 bases in between. The CDR3 DNA reads as TGTGCCTGGAAGCTAGGGGTACTGCGGGCTGAAGCTTTCTTT. It yields the protein CAWKLGVLRAEAFF.

In its sample, this clonotype was seen many times. The DNA of the CDR3 is TGTGCCAGCAGTGTAATGGCCCTGGCAGAGCAGTACTTC. Translation: CASSVMALAEQYF. The chain has TRBV2 and TRBJ2-7; no clear D gene. With 4 bases removed from V and 7 bases from J, the gap between germline ends came to 14 bases. The CDR3 is 13 residues long. The germline gives CDR1 SNHLY, CDR2 FYNNEI.

The chain combines TRBV19 with TRBJ2-1; D call uncertain. Trimming took off 2 bases at V and 3 bases at J, with 5 bases between the two ends. In germline, CDR1 is LNHDA, CDR2 SQIVND (reference sequence). The CDR3 contains 13 residues. CDR3 DNA sequence: TGTGCCAGTAGTATAAGTCTCTACAATGAGCAGTTCTTC. The encoded protein is CASSISLYNEQFF.

This clonotype was counted between two and nine times. The rearrangement uses TRBV7-2 and TRBJ2-3, with 14 bases that match TRBD2. The end of the DNA fits TRBJ2-5 better, so the J call may be wrong. The CDR3 is 19 residues long. CDR1 is SGHTA and CDR2 is FQGNSA in the germline V gene. The CDR3 DNA follows: TGTGCCAGCAGGTACCCGGGACTAGCGGGAGTAACGATACGGGAGACCCAGTACTTC. Protein: CASRYPGLAGVTIRETQYF.

CDR3 DNA: TGTGCCAGCAGCTCTCGAGCAGGGGTCGGGAAGCCCCAGCATTTT. Its translation is CASSSRAGVGKPQHF. The chain uses TRBV28 and TRBJ1-5; TRBD1 is a possible D gene (6 bases). The CDR3 covers 15 residues. V lost 6 bases, J lost 8 bases, and 20 bases lay in between. The germline V gene has CDR1 MDHEN and CDR2 SYDVKM.

This clonotype was seen ten or more times. V gene TRBV11-3 combines with J gene TRBJ2-5; D is undetermined. Germline V gene lookup returns CDR1 SGHNT and CDR2 YENEEA. Trimming took 3 bases from V and 3 from J, leaving 8 bases between them. The CDR3 runs 13 residues. In nucleotides, the CDR3 is TGTGCCAGCAGCTTCCCTTCCGAAGAGACCCAGTACTTC. Protein: CASSFPSEETQYF.

This clonotype was counted ten times or more. The gene calls are TRBV5-8 and TRBJ2-2; D is possibly TRBD1 (6 bases). Germline CDR1 is SGHTS and CDR2 is YDEGEE. The V gene lost 4 bases and the J gene lost 1 base, with 17 bases spanning the gap. The CDR3 spans 17 residues. CDR3 DNA: TGTGCCAGCAGCAGGACACAGGGATTAAAGAACACCGGGGAGCTGTTTTTT. Protein product: CASSRTQGLKNTGELFF.

In the case of this clonotype: This may stem from a read error, because a much larger clone lies one nucleotide away. J is TRBJ1-2 and V is TRBV30; D uncertain. From germline, CDR1 is GTSNPN and CDR2 SVGIG (reference sequence). The CDR3 covers 15 residues. The germline V and J ends were trimmed by 5 bases and 4 bases, with 20 bases remaining between them. CDR3 amino acids: CAWCLLLPLGYGYTF. In DNA form, the CDR3 reads TGTGCCTGGTGTCTTCTCCTGCCCCTTGGCTATGGCTACACCTTC.

This clonotype occurred many times. V and J are TRBV19 and TRBJ1-5; perhaps TRBD1 as D (5 bases). CDR1 LNHDA and CDR2 SQIVND come from the germline V gene (reference sequence). This CDR3 has 15 residues. Trimming shortened V by 5 bases and J by 5 bases, and 16 bases separated the two germline ends. The DNA for the CDR3 is TGTGCCAGTAGTGGCTCGGGGGGAGGTCATCAGCCCCAGCATTTT. It yields the protein CASSGSGGGHQPQHF.